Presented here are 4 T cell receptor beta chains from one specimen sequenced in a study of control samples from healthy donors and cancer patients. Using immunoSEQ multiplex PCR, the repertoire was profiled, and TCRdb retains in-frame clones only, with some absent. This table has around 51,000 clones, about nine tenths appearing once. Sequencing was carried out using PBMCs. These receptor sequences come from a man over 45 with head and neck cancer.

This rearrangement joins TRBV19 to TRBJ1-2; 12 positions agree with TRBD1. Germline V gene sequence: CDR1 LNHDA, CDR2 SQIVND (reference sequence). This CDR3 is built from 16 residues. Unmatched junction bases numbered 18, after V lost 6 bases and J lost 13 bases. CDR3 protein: CASSRTDWDRGRKPTF. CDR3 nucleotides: TGTGCCAGTAGCCGAACCGACTGGGACAGGGGGCGCAAACCCACCTTC.

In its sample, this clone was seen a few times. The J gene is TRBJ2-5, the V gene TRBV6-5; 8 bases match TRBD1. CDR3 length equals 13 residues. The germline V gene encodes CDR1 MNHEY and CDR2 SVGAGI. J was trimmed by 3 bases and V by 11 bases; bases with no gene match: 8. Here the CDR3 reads CAGAGQGKETQYF. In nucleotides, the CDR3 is TGTGCCGGCGCCGGACAGGGAAAAGAGACCCAGTACTTC.

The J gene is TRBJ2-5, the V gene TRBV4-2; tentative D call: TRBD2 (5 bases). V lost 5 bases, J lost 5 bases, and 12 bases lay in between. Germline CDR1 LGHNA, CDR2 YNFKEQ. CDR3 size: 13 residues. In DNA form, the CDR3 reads TGTGCCAGCAGCTTCGGACTTTTGGAGACCCAGTACTTC. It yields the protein CASSFGLLETQYF.

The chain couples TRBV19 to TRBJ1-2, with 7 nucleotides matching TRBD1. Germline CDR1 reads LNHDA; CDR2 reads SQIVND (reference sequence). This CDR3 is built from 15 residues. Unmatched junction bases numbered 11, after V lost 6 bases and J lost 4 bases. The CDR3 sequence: CASRGGKGLSYGYTF. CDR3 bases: TGTGCCAGTAGAGGGGGCAAGGGCCTGTCCTATGGCTACACCTTC.